The 14 T cell receptor beta chains below come from one sample, sequenced in a study of blood T cell repertoires in COVID-19. Only in-frame clones appear in the TCRdb table, and some are missing; sequencing was by immunoSEQ multiplex PCR. The sample includes 110,000 to 150,000 clones, around 80% of them seen just once. The sequencing sample was made of PBMCs or T cells enriched from blood (not recorded which). The receptor set was obtained from a woman in her forties or fifties who had recovered from COVID-19.

This chain links TRBV19 with TRBJ2-1; D not certain. The germline V gene encodes CDR1 LNHDA and CDR2 SQIVND (reference sequence). V shed 4 bases and J shed 6 bases, with 25 bases lying between them. CDR3 size: 18 residues. CDR3: CASSTQLYRPLPTNEQFF. CDR3 in DNA: TGTGCCAGTAGTACCCAACTCTACCGCCCTCTGCCCACCAATGAGCAGTTCTTC.

The chain carries TRBV5-4 and TRBJ1-5; no clear D. V was trimmed by 4 bases and J by 3 bases, leaving 17 bases between them. This CDR3 region has 16 residues. CDR1 SGHNT and CDR2 YYREEE come from the germline V gene (reference sequence). The CDR3 DNA is TGTGCCAGCAGCATGGGTTCGGGGAACGTCAATCAGCCCCAGCATTTT. The encoded protein is CASSMGSGNVNQPQHF. The variable domain in full, with the rest retrieved from reference TRBV5-4 and TRBJ1-5, is ETGVTQSPTHLIKTRGQQVTLRCSSQSGHNTVSWYQQALGQGPQFIFQYYREEENGRGNFPPRFSGLQFPNYSSELNVNALELDDSALYLCASSMGSGNVNQPQHFGDGTRLSIL.

The rearrangement uses TRBV2 and TRBJ2-7; D is perhaps TRBD1 (5 bases). Trimming pared 2 bases from V and 3 bases from J, leaving 5 bases between. The CDR3 extends over 12 amino acids. Germline V gives CDR1 SNHLY, CDR2 FYNNEI. The CDR3 sequence: CASSEQGYEQYV. The CDR3, as DNA: TGTGCCAGCAGTGAACAGGGCTACGAGCAGTACGTC.

The chain uses TRBV6-5 and TRBJ1-5; TRBD1 might be the D (5 bases). The CDR3 loop spans 13 amino acids. The V gene's germline CDR1 is MNHEY and CDR2 SVGAGI. V lost 6 bases and J lost 7, with 13 bases in between. Here the CDR3 DNA reads TGTGCCAGCAGAGGGGTACCGGCACAGCCCCAGCATTTT. It is translated as CASRGVPAQPQHF.

The genes are TRBV2 and TRBJ1-5; TRBD1 matches at 9 bases. V lost 6 bases to trimming and J lost 5 bases; unmatched junction nucleotides: 5. The germline gives CDR1 SNHLY, CDR2 FYNNEI. The CDR3 covers 14 residues. CDR3 sequence reads: CASSKTGGDQPQHF. The CDR3 DNA reads as TGTGCCAGCAGCAAAACAGGGGGCGATCAGCCCCAGCATTTT.

This chain connects TRBV29-1 to TRBJ2-3, with TRBD1 matching 8 bases. Germline V lookup: CDR1 SQVTM, CDR2 ANQGSEA. This CDR3 comprises 14 residues. V lost 4 bases and J lost 2; bases outside the gene matches: 5. CDR3 nucleotide sequence: TGCAGCGTTGCCCCGACAGGGGTCACAGATACGCAGTATTTT. This encodes CSVAPTGVTDTQYF.

The chain couples TRBV4-1 to TRBJ2-1; a possible D gene is TRBD2 (6 bases). The germline V gene encodes CDR1 MGHRA and CDR2 YSYEKL. V lost 0 bases to trimming and J lost 7 bases, with 22 bases between them. The CDR3 runs to 18 residues. CDR3 loop: CASSQEGPGIAELNEQFF. Written as DNA, the CDR3 is TGCGCCAGCAGCCAAGAAGGGCCCGGAATAGCGGAACTTAATGAGCAGTTCTTC.

The V gene is TRBV9, the J gene TRBJ2-3; tentative D call: TRBD2 (7 bases). This CDR3 region has 15 residues. Germline V CDR1 and CDR2: SGDLS, YYNGEE. The ends were cut back, 3 bases at V and 5 bases at J, with 16 bases in the middle. CDR3 protein: CASSDTGGIVDTQYF. CDR3 DNA sequence: TGTGCCAGCAGCGATACGGGGGGCATAGTAGATACGCAGTATTTT. Full variable domain (missing parts from reference TRBV9 and TRBJ2-3): DSGVTQTPKHLITATGQRVTLRCSPRSGDLSVYWYQQSLDQGLQFLIQYYNGEERAKGNILERFSAQQFPDLHSELNLSSLELGDSALYFCASSDTGGIVDTQYFGPGTRLTVL.

The gene calls are TRBV18 and TRBJ2-3; 9 nucleotides match TRBD1. The CDR3 is 16 amino acids. Germline CDR1 reads KGHSH; CDR2 reads LQKENI. V was pared by 4 bases and J by 0 bases, with 5 bases of the junction left unmatched. The CDR3 nucleotides are TGTGCCAGCTCACTCACAGGGGGCTCTAGCACAGATACGCAGTATTTT. It codes for CASSLTGGSSTDTQYF.

This chain links TRBV4-2 with TRBJ1-2; possible D gene TRBD1, 6 bases. Germline V lookup: CDR1 LGHNA, CDR2 YNFKEQ. This CDR3 comprises 13 residues. V shed 4 bases and J shed 8 bases, with 14 bases lying between them. The CDR3 protein is CASSPRGGGGYTF. The CDR3 DNA sequence: TGTGCCAGCAGCCCCAGAGGGGGAGGGGGCTACACCTTC.

The chain recombines TRBV3-1 (or the pseudogene TRBV3-2) with TRBJ1-3; the D is unclear. Germline CDR1 LGHDT, CDR2 YNNKEL (reference sequence). V gave up 2 bases and J gave up 0 bases, with 8 bases separating them. There are 15 residues in the CDR3. The CDR3 loop is CASSQRGNSGNTIYF. The CDR3 DNA reads TGTGCCAGCAGCCAAAGAGGAAACTCTGGAAACACCATATATTTT.

The J gene is TRBJ1-1, the V gene TRBV29-1; D not certain. Per the germline V gene, CDR1 is SQVTM and CDR2 is ANQGSEA. The CDR3 is 13 residues long. V was clipped by 4 bases and J by 8 bases, with 17 bases between them. The CDR3 loop reads CSVARLTSGEAFF. The CDR3 DNA reads TGCAGCGTTGCCCGTCTGACCTCCGGGGAAGCTTTCTTT.

CDR3 residues: CASSQATSGDLNTGELFF. In nucleotides, the CDR3 is TGCGCCAGCAGCCAAGCGACTAGCGGGGATTTGAACACCGGGGAGCTGTTTTTT. The chain joins TRBV4-1 to TRBJ2-2, with 11 bases aligning to TRBD2. The V gene's germline CDR1 is MGHRA and CDR2 YSYEKL. Trimming cost V 1 base and J 1 base; bases outside gene matches: 5. CDR3 size: 18 residues.

The chain recombines TRBV12-3 or TRBV12-4 with TRBJ2-1; maybe TRBD2 (6 bases). The CDR3 totals 13 residues. The V end was cut by 7 bases, the J end by 13 bases, with 20 bases between. The DNA of the CDR3 is TGTGCCAGCACCGTGGTGGGTGGAGCGGGTCAGTTCTTC. Protein product: CASTVVGGAGQFF.